This TCR beta chain was observed in a study of identical twins. Each CDR3 protein is one row after TCRdb ran MiXCR on the 5' RACE reads. Of roughly 1,500,000 distinct CDR3 sequences listed, 32% are singletons. Germline V gene lookup returns CDR1 MDHEN and CDR2 SYDVKM. This CDR3 region has 12 residues. V was trimmed by 7 bases and J by 6 bases, leaving 9 bases between them. The TCR originated in a newborn girl in good health. The specimen was cord blood. The J gene is TRBJ2-2, the V gene TRBV28, with D possibly matching TRBD2 (5 bases). CDR3 loop: CASTGLAGELFF. The DNA for the CDR3 is TGTGCCAGCACGGGGTTGGCCGGGGAGCTGTTTTTT.